These 3 T cell receptor beta chains originate from one sample sequenced in a study of technical replicates of blood from a handful of donors. The protocol was immunoSEQ multiplex PCR, while the TCRdb copy is restricted to in-frame clones and leaves out a portion. The data contain over 85,000 clones, roughly 95% of them singletons. Sequenced material: T cells isolated from PBMCs. The origin of the receptors is a human donor in good health.

A remark on this clone: The germline gene is not matched at one end of the junction; a read error may be the cause. The rearrangement joins TRBV7-7 to TRBJ1-1; D is undetermined. Looked up from germline, CDR1 is SSHAT and CDR2 is FNYEAQ (reference sequence). This CDR3 spans 13 amino acids. The CDR3 reads CASSQDTNTEAFF. The CDR3 bases are TGTGCTAGCAGCCAAGACACTAACACTGAAGCTTTCTTT. The whole variable domain, filled in from reference TRBV7-7 and TRBJ1-1, reads GAGVSQSPRYKVTKRGQDVTLRCDPISSHATLYWYQQALGQGPEFLTYFNYEAQPDKSGLPSDRFSAERPEGSISTLTIQRTEQRDSAMYRCASSQDTNTEAFFGQGTRLTVV.

The rearrangement joins TRBV11-2 to TRBJ2-7; tentative D call: TRBD1 (6 bases). Trimming shortened V by 6 bases and J by 0 bases, and 15 bases separated the two germline ends. Germline CDR1 SGHAT, CDR2 FQNNGV. The CDR3 runs 15 residues. In DNA, the CDR3 is TGTGCCAGCAGTTTTGACAGGACGAGCTCCTACGAGCAGTACTTC. Residues: CASSFDRTSSYEQYF. Complete variable domain (other parts from reference TRBV11-2 and TRBJ2-7): EAGVAQSPRYKIIEKRQSVAFWCNPISGHATLYWYQQILGQGPKLLIQFQNNGVVDDSQLPKDRFSAERLKGVDSTLKIQPAKLEDSAVYLCASSFDRTSSYEQYFGPGTRLTVT.

J is TRBJ2-7 and V is TRBV19; 10 nucleotides match TRBD2. The junction had 7 bases not matched to a gene; V was cut back by 5 bases and J by 3 bases. Germline loops: CDR1 LNHDA, CDR2 SQIVND (reference sequence). This CDR3 contains 15 residues. CDR3 nucleotides: TGTGCCAGTAGTCTCGGGCTAGCGGGAGTCTACGAGCAGTACTTC. Translating it yields CASSLGLAGVYEQYF.